Following are 4 T cell receptor beta chains from one sample sequenced in a study of T cell responses to AZD1222 COVID-19 vaccine. Measured with immunoSEQ multiplex PCR; TCRdb has only the in-frame clones, and not every one. The profile covers roughly 95,000 clones, with 90% to 95% appearing a single time and roughly 3% taken by the ten largest. Sequenced material: peripheral blood, taken 28 days after the second AZD1222 dose. Receptor source: an adult who received the AZD1222 COVID-19 vaccine.

The chain recombines TRBV2 with TRBJ1-2, with D unclear. Looked up from germline, CDR1 is SNHLY and CDR2 is FYNNEI. The CDR3 has 14 residues. V lost 4 bases and J lost 4, with 13 bases in between. The CDR3 loop is CASSVDSLSYGYTF. The CDR3 DNA is TGTGCCAGCAGTGTGGATTCCCTATCCTATGGCTACACCTTC.

This chain uses TRBV6-6 with TRBJ2-2, with TRBD2 identical over 12 bases. The CDR3 length is 15 residues. Germline assignment: CDR1 MNHNY and CDR2 SVGAGI (reference sequence). V lost 7 bases and J lost 3; bases outside the gene matches: 3. In DNA, the CDR3 is TGTGCCAGCAAAACTAGCGGGGGGCACACCGGGGAGCTGTTTTTT. Its translation: CASKTSGGHTGELFF.

This clone was seen only a few times. The genes are TRBV6-5 and TRBJ2-2; D is undetermined. Germline-derived CDR1 and CDR2 are MNHEY and SVGAGI. The CDR3 runs to 12 residues. Deletions cut 9 bases from V and 2 bases from J, with 7 bases between. The CDR3 DNA is TGTGCCAGTGCCGGAAACACCGGGGAGCTGTTTTTT. Its protein product is CASAGNTGELFF.

The DNA of the CDR3 is TGTGCCAGCAGCTTATATCCCCTTGTATGGAGCAATCAGCCCCAGCATTTT. This sequence encodes CASSLYPLVWSNQPQHF. The chain couples TRBV7-2 to TRBJ1-5; D not certain. The V gene lost 2 bases and the J gene lost 1 base, with 15 bases spanning the gap. Germline V gene data show CDR1 as SGHTA and CDR2 as FQGNSA. CDR3 length: 17 amino acids.